The 6 T cell receptor beta chains below were found in one sample sequenced in a study of human T cells and chemical hapten exposure. TCRdb recomputed calls from the RACE reads with MiXCR, one row per CDR3 protein. The sample has about 83,000 distinct CDR3 sequences; approximately 8% are singletons. Stated time point: patch test 1, 2 weeks after DPC sensitization. The treatment was: therapeutic diphenylcyclopropenone sensitization with weekly scalp DPC. The sample was whole blood, taken in connection with sensitization to the hapten diphenylcyclopropenone (DPC). The receptors were sampled from a woman aged 25 to 39 with alopecia areata. Some clones in this sample may be carry-over from other donors' samples.

The CDR3 sequence is CASSLRRGGRDEQFF. The DNA of the CDR3 is TGTGCCAGCAGCTTACGGCGGGGGGGCCGAGATGAGCAGTTCTTC. The genes are TRBV7-3 and TRBJ2-1; 9 positions agree with TRBD2. Germline-derived CDR1 and CDR2 are SGHTA and FQGTGA. The CDR3 has 15 amino acids. Trimming cost V 2 bases and J 8 bases; bases outside gene matches: 7.

This chain connects TRBV12-5 to TRBJ1-5, with D possibly TRBD1 on 6 matching bases. CDR1 is LGHNT and CDR2 is FRNRAP in the germline V gene. The ends were cut back, 0 bases at V and 7 bases at J, with 7 bases in the middle. This CDR3 has 13 residues. The CDR3 spells CASGLVGGQPQHF. CDR3 in DNA: TGTGCTAGTGGTTTGGTAGGGGGACAGCCCCAGCATTTT. Variable domain in full (rest from reference TRBV12-5 and TRBJ1-5): DARVTQTPRHKVTEMGQEVTMRCQPILGHNTVFWYRQTMMQGLELLAYFRNRAPLDDSGMPKDRFSAEMPDATLATLKIQPSEPRDSAVYFCASGLVGGQPQHFGDGTRLSIL.

The sample holds many counts of this clonotype. This rearrangement joins TRBV7-2 to TRBJ1-6; a weak D match, TRBD1 (6 bases). Trimming took off 2 bases at V and 7 bases at J, with 9 bases between the two ends. The CDR3 extends over 14 amino acids. Germline V gene data show CDR1 as SGHTA and CDR2 as FQGNSA. In DNA form, the CDR3 reads TGTGCCAGCAGCTTAACAGGGCTCAATTCACCCCTCCACTTT. This translates into CASSLTGLNSPLHF.

The chain has TRBV20-1 and TRBJ1-5; D ambiguous. The germline CDR1 and CDR2 sequences are DFQATT and SNEGSKA (reference sequence). Trimming cost V 3 bases and J 4 bases, with 4 bases left between them. This CDR3 has 11 residues. The CDR3 reads CSASGNQPQHF. The DNA of the CDR3 is TGCAGTGCTAGTGGTAATCAGCCCCAGCATTTT.

This clonotype was seen ten or more times. This rearrangement joins TRBV29-1 to TRBJ2-3, with 11 bases matching TRBD2. V gave up 8 bases and J gave up 4 bases; unmatched junction bases: 17. The CDR3 consists of 17 residues. CDR1 is SQVTM and CDR2 is ANQGSEA in the germline V gene. Here the CDR3 reads CSHDGARLAGRSDTQYF. In nucleotides, the CDR3 is TGCAGCCATGATGGGGCGAGACTAGCGGGGAGGTCAGATACGCAGTATTTT.

This clonotype was counted at least ten times. This chain uses TRBV6-2 or TRBV6-3 with TRBJ1-1; D is perhaps TRBD1 (6 bases). In germline, CDR1 is MNHEY, CDR2 SVGEGT. V was cut by 6 bases and J by 8 bases, with 16 bases left in between. This CDR3 comprises 13 residues. DNA of the CDR3: TGTGCCAGCAGCGAACTACGGACAGTAGAAGCTTTCTTT. It codes for CASSELRTVEAFF.